The 3 T cell receptor beta chains below come from one sample, sequenced in a study of cytomegalovirus exposure and HLA in healthy donors. Use of 60 Vbeta and 13 Jbeta primers characterized the PCR. Sequencing used immunoSEQ multiplex PCR; TCRdb keeps in-frame clones, though not all of them. This sample has about 90,000 clones, with 74% found just once. Sample: PBMCs. The receptors come from a man aged 25 to 40 in good health and CMV-seropositive.

The V and J genes are TRBV28 and TRBJ1-5; tentative D call: TRBD1 (6 bases). The CDR3 is made up of 14 amino acids. Germline CDR1 is MDHEN and CDR2 is SYDVKM. Trimming cost V 7 bases and J 7 bases, with 17 bases left between them. Here the CDR3 DNA reads TGTGCCAGCACCGCGACGGGGGGCGGACAGCCCCAGCATTTT. Its translation: CASTATGGGQPQHF.

V is TRBV11-3 and J is TRBJ2-1; D may be TRBD1 (5 bases). V was clipped by 5 bases and J by 1 base, with 9 bases between them. The CDR3 has 14 residues. Germline loops: CDR1 SGHNT, CDR2 YENEEA. CDR3 bases: TGTGCCAGCAGCCCCGACAGTTCCTACAATGAGCAGTTCTTC. Protein sequence: CASSPDSSYNEQFF.

The rearrangement links TRBV7-8 to TRBJ2-5; unclear D gene. V was shortened by 1 base and J by 5 bases, with 17 bases between the two germline ends. CDR1 is SGHVS and CDR2 is FQNEAQ in the germline V gene. The CDR3 has 16 amino acids. The CDR3 here is CASSLDPVASRETQYF. As DNA, the CDR3 is TGTGCCAGCAGCTTAGACCCTGTCGCCTCACGGGAGACCCAGTACTTC.